The sequence of this T cell receptor beta chain was determined in a study of Ad26.COV2.S vaccination and SARS-CoV-2 variants. Study context: Enrollment placed the donor in the COV1001 Ad26.COV2.S trial arm. Administration of Ad26.COV2.S was intramuscular, either once or twice 56 days apart.

The treatment is: around 19 received Ad26.COV2.S at low or high dose, single or two shots; about 5 received placebo; per-sample allocation not given. After the first vaccine or placebo injection, samples were drawn on day 63. CDR3 length equals 15 residues. The V end lost 7 bases, the J end lost 1 base, and 15 bases lay between the germline ends. Germline assignment: CDR1 LNHDA and CDR2 SQIVND (reference sequence). Data came from immunoSEQ multiplex PCR; TCRdb stores just in-frame clones and leaves some out. The table records about 350,000 clones, 65% to 90% of them present only once. The clonotype originates from a person between 18 and 65 years old who received the Ad26.COV2.S COVID-19 vaccine or a placebo. The V and J genes are TRBV19 and TRBJ2-3; D not resolved. Material: peripheral blood, obtained in a trial of Ad26.COV2.S vaccine versus placebo. DNA of the CDR3: TGTGCCAGTAAGGGTCAAGGTTGGGGCACAGATACGCAGTATTTT. Encoded protein: CASKGQGWGTDTQYF.